A selection of T cell receptor beta chains follows, all from one sample in a study of T cell repertoires in cytomegalovirus infection. What these receptors recognize is not known. TCRdb ran MiXCR on the reads and lists one entry per CDR3 protein. The table lists 900,000 to 950,000 distinct CDR3 sequences, 31% of them singletons. The specimen was cultured CD8+ T cells from PBMCs, collected from culture after CMV antigen stimulation. Receptor source: a human donor in good health (CMV status not recorded). Some clones in this sample may be carry-over from other donors' samples. The CDR3 runs from the conserved cysteine through the conserved F or W. Each record gives: J gene, V gene, clone size, D gene, CDR3 DNA, CDR3 protein. The D gene is left open where the match is weak. Size is stated for part of the rows, as once, few or many counts, or as a class when the clone is expanded.

TRBJ2-1	TRBV2	.	.	TGTGCCAGCAGGGGGGCCCTAAGCTCCTACAATGAGCAGTTCTTC	CASRGALSSYNEQFF
TRBJ2-5	TRBV24-1	few	.	TGTGCCACCAGCGCGGAGGTACAGGGATTTCAAGAGACCCAGTACTTC	CATSAEVQGFQETQYF
TRBJ2-1	TRBV4-1	.	TRBD2	TGCGCCAGCAGCCAACTAGCGGGGGGGCCGGGCAATGAGCAGTTCTTC	CASSQLAGGPGNEQFF
TRBJ2-3	TRBV7-6	many	TRBD2	TGTGCCAGCACCCTCGGACTAGACTCAGATACGCAGTATTTT	CASTLGLDSDTQYF
TRBJ2-7	TRBV27	.	TRBD1	TGTGCCAGCAACAGGGGGCAGGGCTACGAGCAGTACTTC	CASNRGQGYEQYF
TRBJ2-3	TRBV7-4	.	.	TGTGCCAGCAGCTTAGCGGAGCGTCTTAGCACAGATACGCAGTATTTT	CASSLAERLSTDTQYF
TRBJ1-5	TRBV11-3	.	.	TGTGCCAGCACGCTGCCCCAGCATTTT	CASTLPQHF
TRBJ2-2	TRBV5-4	.	.	TGTGCCAGCAGCCGGGCGCCCACCGGGGAGCTGTTTTTT	CASSRAPTGELFF
TRBJ2-7	TRBV6-1	.	.	TGTGCCAGTACCACGAACCCCTACGAGCAGTACTTC	CASTTNPYEQYF
TRBJ2-7	TRBV27	.	.	TGTGCCAGCAGTCCAAGGGCCAGGGAGTCCTACGAGCAGTACTTC	CASSPRARESYEQYF
TRBJ2-1	TRBV2	.	TRBD2	TGTGCCAGCGAAGGGTCCAGCGGGGGGGATGAGCAGTTCTTC	CASEGSSGGDEQFF
TRBJ2-2	TRBV6-5	few	TRBD2	TGTGCCAGCAGTTTAGCGGGGGGGCCGTGGACCGGGGAGCTGTTTTTT	CASSLAGGPWTGELFF
TRBJ2-2	TRBV5-4	.	.	TGTGCCAGCAGCTTGGCCCAGGACACCGGGGAGCTGTTTTTT	CASSLAQDTGELFF
TRBJ1-5	TRBV19	.	.	TGTGCCAGTGACTGGGACCTAGGGCGGGTCAATCAGCCCCAGCATTTT	CASDWDLGRVNQPQHF
TRBJ1-1	TRBV7-9	.	.	TGTGCCAGCAGCTTACGGGGGCCGGCTGAAGCTTTCTTT	CASSLRGPAEAFF
TRBJ2-5	TRBV18	.	TRBD2	TGTGCCAGCTTCAGCGGGGGCAAGGAAGAGACCCAGTACTTC	CASFSGGKEETQYF
TRBJ1-1	TRBV2	few	.	TGTGCCAGCAGGGGAAAGACTGAAGCTTTCTTT	CASRGKTEAFF
TRBJ2-3	TRBV12-3/TRBV12-4	few	.	TGTGCCAGCGAGGGCTTGGTCGCAGATACGCAGTATTTT	CASEGLVADTQYF
TRBJ2-3	TRBV12-3/TRBV12-4	.	TRBD1	TGTGCCAGCAGTTTTAGTCTGCAGACAGGGGGCCCAGATACGCAGTATTTT	CASSFSLQTGGPDTQYF
TRBJ2-2	TRBV7-6	.	.	TGTGCCAGCAGCCTTATCACCCCGGGCCCTACTTACGGGGAGCTGTTTTTT	CASSLITPGPTYGELFF
TRBJ2-3	TRBV3-1	.	TRBD2	TGTGCCAGCAGCCAAGATTCCGGACTAGCGACCGATACGCAGTATTTT	CASSQDSGLATDTQYF
TRBJ2-7	TRBV12-3/TRBV12-4	.	.	TGTGCCAGTTCTTTCGGGACGGGGGAGCAGTACTTC	CASSFGTGEQYF
TRBJ2-1	TRBV6-2/TRBV6-3	.	TRBD2	TGTGCCAGCAGTCACGGACTAGCGGGGGCAGGCAATGAGCAGTTCTTC	CASSHGLAGAGNEQFF